Detailed here is one T cell receptor beta chain. Profiling relied on immunoSEQ multiplex PCR, and the TCRdb table lists in-frame clones only, not all of them. The sample has about 82,000 clones; roughly nine tenths are singletons. This sample was taken from a study of PD-L1 blockade in urothelial cancer. Germline CDR1 and CDR2: SGHDT and YYEEEE. V trimming: 2 bases; J trimming: 1 base; junction bases outside the gene matches: 7. The length of the CDR3 is 17 residues. This receptor was taken from a man between 60 and 75 years old with urothelial cancer. The chain couples TRBV5-6 to TRBJ1-5, with 9 bases lining up with TRBD1. Sample: PBMCs, taken around atezolizumab (anti-PD-L1) treatment. CDR3 sequence: CASSFRRTGESNQPQHF. CDR3 nucleotide sequence: TGTGCCAGCAGCTTCCGTAGGACAGGGGAAAGCAATCAGCCCCAGCATTTT.